This TCR beta chain was documented in a study of CD8+ T cells in alopecia areata. Study background: Severity scores in treated patients reflected the percentage of scalp affected.

Study-wide results and limits: Within the top 100, expanded CD8+ clones significantly decreased with tofacitinib, as did scalp clonality. Scalp samples also contribute reads from the resident alphabeta T cells found in normal skin.

V was clipped by 3 bases and J by 5 bases, with 13 bases between them. From germline, CDR1 is MNHNY and CDR2 SVGAGI (reference sequence). The CDR3 covers 15 residues. The treatment: oral pan-JAK inhibitor, 5-10 mg twice daily. Peripheral blood and lesional scalp punch biopsies were taken from alopecia areata patients. RNA extraction and reverse transcription yielded cDNA as sequencing template. Assay: immunoSEQ multiplex PCR; the TCRdb copy retains only in-frame clones and omits some. The sample lists around 140,000 clones, roughly nine tenths occurring once. This clone was seen a single time. As yet, its antigen is unknown.

This clonotype originated in a human donor with alopecia areata. Specimen: CD8+ T cells sorted from blood, collected at week 4, from a patient treated with tofacitinib. The chain employs TRBV6-6 and TRBJ2-2; D may be TRBD2 (5 bases). The CDR3 here is CASSYSAGGTGELFF. DNA for the CDR3: TGTGCCAGCAGTTATTCGGCAGGAGGTACCGGGGAGCTGTTTTTT.